The T cell receptor beta chain described here comes from a study of shared clonotypes between healthy human individuals (dated by TCRdb to 2019 to 2021). Regarding the research as a whole: A few men and a couple of women, aged 18 to 49 years, made up the cohort. Per donor, three plates each were used for CD4 naive and CD4 memory, two for CD8 naive, and one for CD8 memory. The study deeply sequenced blood TCR repertoires of several healthy adults to estimate repertoire size and the extent of clonotype sharing between individuals. To increase sequencing depth and limit assay-specific biases, TCR repertoire library preparation and sequencing were carried out by different laboratories using diverse techniques. Each donor's leukapheresis produced roughly between about 0.8 and 8.9 billion PBMCs.

CDR1 and CDR2, per the germline V gene, are ENHRY and SYGVKD. V was cut back by 8 bases and J by 5 bases, leaving a gap of 15 bases between them. CDR3 length: 14 amino acids, cysteine to phenylalanine. This entry keeps only the CDR3 DNA: 42 bases, framed from base 1. TCR CDR3 regions were amplified from genomic DNA by multiplex PCR using the deep immunoSEQ assay. Extracted genomic DNA from each cell subset was distributed evenly across all wells of several immunoSEQ 96-well plates, and each plate was treated as a replicate. For sorted subsets, about 0.2 ug genomic DNA, equal to 30,000 or so T cell genomes, was loaded into each replicate PCR. Purified libraries were measured with a Qubit 3.0 fluorometer, size-checked on a Bioanalyzer 2100, and measured again with the KAPA Library Quantification kit. Each immunoSEQ 96-well plate was sequenced on its own single-read 150-cycle Illumina NextSeq 550 flow cell. The published analysis was carried out like this. Because the immunoSEQ output included only junctional sequences and no quality scores, the filtering could not be the same as the filtering used for full-length reads. To assign V/J genes and CDR3, sequences were annotated using PyIR, a Python wrapper for IgBLAST v1.9, with IMGT germline references. Reads were removed for weak V/J assignments (E-value above 1e-6), missing CDR3, stop codons, out-of-frame junctions, or ambiguous translated residues. V3J clonotypes were defined by identical inferred V gene, J gene, and CDR3 amino acid sequence. The percentage overlap between two repertoires was calculated by dividing the number of shared unique clonotypes by the size of the smaller repertoire. RTK rarefaction, the Chao1 estimator, and Recon v2.1 estimates of unobserved clonotypes were used to assess repertoire richness. For all TCRbeta clonotypes obtained by the gDNA method from four donors, generation probabilities were computed with OLGA. TCRdb limited this immuneACCESS table to in-frame rearrangements with V and J called. A share of clones is missing; checked studies link under half to unresolved V genes, and the rest is unexplained. The V and J calls and clone size were taken over from that table, and D and trimming were inferred from the DNA. Here the sample has approximately 2.1 million clones; approximately 93% occur a single time. The top ten hold 0.39% of the sample.

What the study reported, not specific to this receptor: Larger estimated clonotype richness was generally found for naive subsets than for memory subsets. The genetic and exposure-history diversity represented was limited by the small number of donors. Sharing across a few donors was observed for around 5% of naive CD4, under 4% of naive CD8, about 2.3% of memory CD4, and around 0.42% of memory CD8 clonotypes. Higher generation probabilities were observed for clonotypes shared by all four sorted-subset donors than for non-shared clonotypes. Sampling was restricted to blood, and TCR repertoires in tissues likely differ from the TCR repertoires found in blood. Pairwise subsampling led to the expectation that sequencing depth would affect the degree of clonotype sharing among donors. Even with the large sequencing depth, rarefaction of the sorted-subset datasets indicated that sequencing was incomplete.

Healthy HIV-negative adults with no recently reported acute infections or vaccinations were included as donors. Every donor was a Caucasian adult living in Nashville, Tennessee, USA. Magnetic negative selection was used to enrich CD4+ T cells, after which naive cells were positively selected on CD45RA and the negative fraction became the memory subset. Blood was collected by leukapheresis, and PBMCs were isolated by Ficoll-Histopaque density gradient centrifugation and then cryopreserved in liquid nitrogen vapor phase. Purity and quantity of every magnetically sorted T cell population were checked by analytical flow cytometry. Genomic DNA was isolated from every sorted fraction and measured by UV absorbance on a Nanodrop 2000c. Worth noting for this clone: Its specific antigen is unknown. Per-base quality was not reported, and no clone a single base away is much larger than it.

Sequenced input: naive CD4+ T cells from PBMCs. Taken with the paper, the label for cell subset or site translates to: CD45RA+ positively selected. The chain was built from TRBV10-3 and TRBJ2-2; the D call is tentative, TRBD1 or TRBD2, as each matches 7 bases. This TCR derives from a man aged 18 to 30 in good health. Some clones in this sample may be carry-over from other donors' samples. The sequenced DNA: TGTGCCATCCTCAGGGAGGGGGCAACCGGGGAGCTGTTTTTT. Its protein reads: CAILREGATGELFF.